This T cell receptor beta chain was captured in a study of blood T cell repertoires in COVID-19. Study-level background: The United States, Italy and Spain were the sources of the acute and convalescent COVID-19 samples. T cells, B-cell-depleted T cells, or PBMCs provided the cDNA or gDNA that served as material.

Germline-derived CDR1 and CDR2 are SEHNR and FQNEAQ (reference sequence). Unmatched junction bases numbered 20, after V lost 5 bases and J lost 9 bases. The CDR3 has 19 residues. Per the study methods: Nucleated cell number was recorded as an estimate derived from reference gene primer amplification. Only in-frame clones appear in the TCRdb table, and some are missing; sequencing was by immunoSEQ multiplex PCR. V, J and clone size are those of that table, while D and trimming were read from the DNA. Among fewer than 85,000 clones listed, about 90% were seen once. J is TRBJ2-7 and V is TRBV7-9; TRBD2 agrees at 15 bases. This sequence originates from a man aged 50-60 years with active COVID-19. Specimen: peripheral blood. CDR3 residues: CASSAPGTSGRFLYSGQYF. CDR3 DNA: TGTGCCAGCAGCGCCCCCGGGACTAGCGGGAGGTTCCTCTACTCCGGGCAGTACTTC.